One and the same sample provided the 10 T cell receptor beta chains below, sequenced in a study. The sorted Tregs were CD4+CD25+CD127-/low cells. MiXCR, applied by TCRdb to the 5' RACE reads, yields one record per CDR3 protein. The profile shows 9,500 to 15,000 distinct CDR3 sequences, about 51% of them singletons. Sequencing was carried out using tumor-infiltrating Tregs sorted from the breast tumor. All receptors derive from a female donor with breast cancer.

V gene TRBV7-2 combines with J gene TRBJ1-5, with unresolved D. This CDR3 region has 13 residues. V was trimmed by 5 bases and J by 6 bases, leaving 11 bases between them. Germline lookup yields CDR1 SGHTA and CDR2 FQGNSA. This CDR3 reads CASSKLRAQPQHF. The CDR3, as DNA: TGTGCCAGCAGCAAACTAAGGGCTCAGCCCCAGCATTTT.

The chain is built from TRBV6-6 and TRBJ2-1, with 8 bases fitting TRBD2. Per the germline V gene, CDR1 is MNHNY and CDR2 is SVGAGI (reference sequence). The CDR3 consists of 14 residues. V lost 10 bases to trimming and J lost 5 bases; unmatched junction nucleotides: 10. The CDR3 nucleotides read TGTGCCACCTCCAAGACTAGCGCAAACAATGAGCAGTTCTTC. This sequence encodes CATSKTSANNEQFF.

This chain joins TRBV7-8 and TRBJ2-5; the match to TRBD2 covers 7 bases. Germline values: CDR1 SGHVS, CDR2 FQNEAQ. V lost 5 bases to trimming and J lost 0 bases; unmatched junction nucleotides: 0. This CDR3 spans 13 amino acids. The CDR3 protein is CASSGRDQETQYF. DNA for the CDR3: TGTGCCAGCAGCGGGAGGGACCAAGAGACCCAGTACTTC.

V and J are TRBV9 and TRBJ2-1, with a tentative D call TRBD2 (6 bases). Germline V CDR1 and CDR2: SGDLS, YYNGEE. This CDR3 comprises 14 residues. The V end lost 4 bases, the J end lost 6 bases, and 14 bases lay between the germline ends. The CDR3 region is CASSLIGGPNEQFF. DNA for the CDR3: TGTGCCAGCAGCCTAATAGGAGGGCCCAATGAGCAGTTCTTC.

For this clonotype: The CDR3 does not close with the conserved phenylalanine or tryptophan, likely indicating a read error. This rearrangement joins TRBV6-2 or TRBV6-3 to TRBJ2-3; D is unclear. This CDR3 has 15 residues. Between the trimmed V and J ends, which lost 5 bases and 1 base, there was a span of 13 bases. Per the germline V gene, CDR1 is MNHEY and CDR2 is SVGEGT. The CDR3 DNA is TGTGCCAGCAGTGCCTGGGTTGGGGGCACAGATACGCAGTATCTT. Its protein product is CASSAWVGGTDTQYL.

The chain uses TRBV5-1 and TRBJ1-2, with 10 bases matching TRBD1. V dropped 4 bases and J dropped 6; count of bases not matched to a gene: 9. Germline CDR1 reads SGHRS; CDR2 reads YFSETQ. The CDR3 is 15 residues long. The CDR3 region is CASSQMTGGSDGYTF. The CDR3 nucleotides read TGCGCCAGCAGCCAAATGACAGGGGGCTCGGATGGCTACACCTTC.

In DNA, the CDR3 is TGTGCCAGCAGCGAGGGGGGAGGGAAAATAACTGGCTACACCTTC. This encodes CASSEGGGKITGYTF. The V call is TRBV9, the J call TRBJ1-2, with D possibly TRBD1 on 6 matching bases. The CDR3 has 15 amino acids. The V gene's germline CDR1 is SGDLS and CDR2 YYNGEE. V was pared by 3 bases and J by 7 bases, with 19 bases between.

Points on this clonotype: Compared with germline, one end of the junction differs, possibly owing to a read error. The chain uses TRBV6-5 and TRBJ1-2; D gene unclear. CDR1 MNHEY and CDR2 SVGAGI come from the germline V gene. The CDR3 consists of 11 residues. CDR3 loop: CASSYSGGHTF. The CDR3 DNA reads TGTGCCAGCAGTTACAGTGGTGGCCACACCTTC.

The chain employs TRBV12-3 or TRBV12-4 and TRBJ1-2; D is unresolved. Trimming left V 6 bases short and J 3 bases short, with 11 bases between. The CDR3 runs 13 residues. The CDR3 spells CASSLRADYGYTF. The CDR3 coding sequence is TGTGCCAGCAGCCTACGGGCAGACTATGGCTACACCTTC.

This clonotype was observed a few times. The CDR3 sequence: CASRKTGLNYGYTF. The CDR3 DNA is TGTGCCAGCAGAAAGACAGGCCTCAACTATGGCTACACCTTC. The chain has TRBV6-5 and TRBJ1-2, with TRBD1 as a possible D gene (6 bases). Trimming removed 6 bases at V and 2 bases at J, with 13 bases between. The CDR3 runs 14 residues. Germline V gives CDR1 MNHEY, CDR2 SVGAGI.